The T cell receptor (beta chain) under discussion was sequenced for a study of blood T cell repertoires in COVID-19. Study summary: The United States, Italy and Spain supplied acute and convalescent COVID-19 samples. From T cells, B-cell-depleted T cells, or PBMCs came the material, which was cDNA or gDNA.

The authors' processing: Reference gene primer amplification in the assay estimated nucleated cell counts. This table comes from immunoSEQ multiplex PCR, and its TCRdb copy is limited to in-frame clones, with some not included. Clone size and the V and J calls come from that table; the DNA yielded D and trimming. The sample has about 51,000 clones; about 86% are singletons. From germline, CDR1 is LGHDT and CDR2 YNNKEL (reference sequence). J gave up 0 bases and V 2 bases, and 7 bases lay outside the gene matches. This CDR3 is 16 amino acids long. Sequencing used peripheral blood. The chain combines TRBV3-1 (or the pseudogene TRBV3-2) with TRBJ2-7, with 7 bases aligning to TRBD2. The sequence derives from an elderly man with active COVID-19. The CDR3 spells CASSQRPSGFSYEQYF. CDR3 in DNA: TGTGCCAGCAGCCAAAGGCCTAGCGGTTTCTCCTACGAGCAGTACTTC.